This TCR beta chain came from a study of regulatory T cells in long-lasting Graves disease. Study observations and caveats: Persistent disease was associated with favored TRBV28 usage and with favored use of TRBJ1-2 and TRBJ2-5.

Losses at the gene ends were 0 bases for V and 0 bases for J; bases not matched to a gene: 2. There are 16 residues in the CDR3. The germline gives CDR1 SGDLS, CDR2 YYNGEE. Remarks on this clonotype: No antigen is known for it.

Sample time point: newly diagnosed GD, antithyroid drugs for less than 3 months. PBMCs provided the RNA from which the TCR library was made. Investigators report Graves' disease was diagnosed under American Thyroid Association guidelines. The EDTA tubes were filled with roughly 10 milliliters of drawn peripheral blood. Researchers made TCR beta libraries by using iRepertoire HTBI primers and running Arm-PCR on CDR3 regions. MiXCR, run by TCRdb on the multiplex PCR reads, gives a single entry per CDR3 protein. This table holds 550,000 to 650,000 distinct CDR3 sequences, about 16% found once. These same records also appear under a second study, on T cells in Graves' hyperthyroidism and ophthalmopathy.

This material consisted of peripheral blood mononuclear cells (PBMCs), taken at new diagnosis, from a patient treated with antithyroid drugs. The J gene is TRBJ2-5, the V gene TRBV9, with TRBD2 matching 10 bases. The receptor was derived from a man younger than 30 with Graves disease. The CDR3 here is CASSVELAGYQETQYF. In DNA, the CDR3 is TGTGCCAGCAGCGTAGAACTAGCGGGGTACCAAGAGACCCAGTACTTC.